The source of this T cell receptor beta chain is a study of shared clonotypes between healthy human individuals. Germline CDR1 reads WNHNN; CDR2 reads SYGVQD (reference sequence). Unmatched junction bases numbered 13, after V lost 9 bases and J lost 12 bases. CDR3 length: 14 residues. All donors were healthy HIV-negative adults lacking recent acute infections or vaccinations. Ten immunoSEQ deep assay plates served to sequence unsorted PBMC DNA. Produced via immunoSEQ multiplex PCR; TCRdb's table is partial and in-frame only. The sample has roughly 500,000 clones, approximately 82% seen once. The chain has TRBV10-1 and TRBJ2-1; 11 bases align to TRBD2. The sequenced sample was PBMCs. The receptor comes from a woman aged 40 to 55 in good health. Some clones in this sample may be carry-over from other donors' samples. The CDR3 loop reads CASSASLAGVGQFF. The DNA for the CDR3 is TGCGCCAGTTCAGCTTCACTAGCGGGAGTAGGGCAGTTCTTC.